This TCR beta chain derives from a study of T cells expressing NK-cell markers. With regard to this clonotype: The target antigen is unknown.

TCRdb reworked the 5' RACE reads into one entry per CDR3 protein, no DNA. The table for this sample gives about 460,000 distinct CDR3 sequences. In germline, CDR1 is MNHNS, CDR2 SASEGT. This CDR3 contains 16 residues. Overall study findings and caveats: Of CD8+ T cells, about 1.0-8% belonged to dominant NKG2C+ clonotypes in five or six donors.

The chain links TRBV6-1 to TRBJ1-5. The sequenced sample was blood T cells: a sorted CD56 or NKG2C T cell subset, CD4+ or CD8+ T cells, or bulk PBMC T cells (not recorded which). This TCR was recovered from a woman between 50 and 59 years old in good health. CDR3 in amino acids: CASSEAFRQPRLPQHF.